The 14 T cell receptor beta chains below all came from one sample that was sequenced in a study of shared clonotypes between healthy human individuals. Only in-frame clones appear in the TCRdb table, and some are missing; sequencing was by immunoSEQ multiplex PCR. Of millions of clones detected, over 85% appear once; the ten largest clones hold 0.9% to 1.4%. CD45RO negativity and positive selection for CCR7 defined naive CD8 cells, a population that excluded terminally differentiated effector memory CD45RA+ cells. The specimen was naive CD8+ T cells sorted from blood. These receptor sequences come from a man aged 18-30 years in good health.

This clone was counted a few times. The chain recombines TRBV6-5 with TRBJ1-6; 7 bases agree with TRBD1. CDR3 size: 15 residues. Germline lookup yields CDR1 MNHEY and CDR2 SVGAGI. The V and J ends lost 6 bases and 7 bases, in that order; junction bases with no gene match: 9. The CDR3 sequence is CASSPGGGANSPLHF. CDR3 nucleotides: TGTGCCAGCAGCCCCGGAGGGGGCGCGAATTCACCCCTCCACTTT.

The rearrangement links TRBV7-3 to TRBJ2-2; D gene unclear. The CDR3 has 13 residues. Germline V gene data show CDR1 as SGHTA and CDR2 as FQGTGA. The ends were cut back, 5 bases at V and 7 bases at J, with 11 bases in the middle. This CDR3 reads CASSPSVGGELFF. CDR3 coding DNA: TGTGCCAGCAGCCCCTCCGTCGGCGGGGAGCTGTTTTTT.

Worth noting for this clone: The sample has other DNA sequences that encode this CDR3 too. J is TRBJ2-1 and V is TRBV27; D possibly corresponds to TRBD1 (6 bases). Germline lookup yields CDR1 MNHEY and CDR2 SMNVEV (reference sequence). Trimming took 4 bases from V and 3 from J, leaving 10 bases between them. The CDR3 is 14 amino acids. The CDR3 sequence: CASSSGAGYNEQFF. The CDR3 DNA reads TGTGCCAGCAGTTCAGGGGCTGGCTACAATGAGCAGTTCTTC.

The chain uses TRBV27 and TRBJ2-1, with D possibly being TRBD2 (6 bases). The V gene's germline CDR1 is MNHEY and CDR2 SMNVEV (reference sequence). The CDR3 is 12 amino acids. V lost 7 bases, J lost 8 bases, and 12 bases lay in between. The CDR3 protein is CASTMGGHEQFF. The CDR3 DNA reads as TGTGCCAGCACAATGGGGGGACATGAGCAGTTCTTC.

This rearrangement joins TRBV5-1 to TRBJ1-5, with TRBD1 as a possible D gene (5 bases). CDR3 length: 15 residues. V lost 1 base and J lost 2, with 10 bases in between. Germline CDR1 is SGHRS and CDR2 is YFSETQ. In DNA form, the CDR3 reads TGCGCCAGCAGCTTGACGACGGGGGGCAATCAGCCCCAGCATTTT. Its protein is CASSLTTGGNQPQHF.

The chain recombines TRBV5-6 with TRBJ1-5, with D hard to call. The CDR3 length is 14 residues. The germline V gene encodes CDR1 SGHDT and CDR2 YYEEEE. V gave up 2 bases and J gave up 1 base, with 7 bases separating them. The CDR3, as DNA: TGTGCCAGCAGCTTTTCCGGAAGCAATCAGCCCCAGCATTTT. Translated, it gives CASSFSGSNQPQHF. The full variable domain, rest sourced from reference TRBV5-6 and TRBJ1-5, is DAGVTQSPTHLIKTRGQQVTLRCSPKSGHDTVSWYQQALGQGPQFIFQYYEEEERQRGNFPDRFSGHQFPNYSSELNVNALLLGDSALYLCASSFSGSNQPQHFGDGTRLSIL.

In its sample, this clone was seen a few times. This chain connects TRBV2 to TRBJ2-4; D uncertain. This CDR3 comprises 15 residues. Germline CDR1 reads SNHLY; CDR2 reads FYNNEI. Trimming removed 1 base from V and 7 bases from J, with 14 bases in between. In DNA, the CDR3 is TGTGCCAGCAGTGAAGATCTGAGCTTGAGGAACATTCAGTACTTC. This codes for CASSEDLSLRNIQYF.

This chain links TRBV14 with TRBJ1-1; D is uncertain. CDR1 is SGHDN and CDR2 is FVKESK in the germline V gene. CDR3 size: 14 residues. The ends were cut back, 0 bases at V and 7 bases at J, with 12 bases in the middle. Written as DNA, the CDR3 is TGTGCCAGCAGCCAAGAACATACACTCGGTGAAGCTTTCTTT. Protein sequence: CASSQEHTLGEAFF.

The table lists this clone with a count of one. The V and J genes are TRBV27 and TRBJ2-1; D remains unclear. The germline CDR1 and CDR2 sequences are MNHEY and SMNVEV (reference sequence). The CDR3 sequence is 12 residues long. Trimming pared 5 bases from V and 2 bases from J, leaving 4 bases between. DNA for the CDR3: TGTGCCAGCAGTGGGCCCTACAATGAGCAGTTCTTC. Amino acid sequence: CASSGPYNEQFF.

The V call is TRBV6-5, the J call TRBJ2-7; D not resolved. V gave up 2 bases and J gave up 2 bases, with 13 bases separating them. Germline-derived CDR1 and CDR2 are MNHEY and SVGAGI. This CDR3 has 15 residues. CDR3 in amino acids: CASSYDSYAAYEQYF. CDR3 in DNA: TGTGCCAGCAGTTACGATTCGTACGCGGCCTACGAGCAGTACTTC.

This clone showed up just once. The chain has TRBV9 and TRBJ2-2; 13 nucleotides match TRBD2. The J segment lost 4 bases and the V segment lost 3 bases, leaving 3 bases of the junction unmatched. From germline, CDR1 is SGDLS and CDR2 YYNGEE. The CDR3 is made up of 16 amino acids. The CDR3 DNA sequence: TGTGCCAGCAGCGCGGGGACTAGCGGGGTCACCGGGGAGCTGTTTTTT. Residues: CASSAGTSGVTGELFF.

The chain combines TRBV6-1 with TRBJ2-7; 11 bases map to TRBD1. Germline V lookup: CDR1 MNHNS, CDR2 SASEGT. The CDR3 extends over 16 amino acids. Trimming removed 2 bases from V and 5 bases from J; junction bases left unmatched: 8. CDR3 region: CASSEFYVGQGDEQYF. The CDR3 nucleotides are TGTGCCAGCAGTGAATTTTATGTGGGACAGGGGGACGAGCAGTACTTC.

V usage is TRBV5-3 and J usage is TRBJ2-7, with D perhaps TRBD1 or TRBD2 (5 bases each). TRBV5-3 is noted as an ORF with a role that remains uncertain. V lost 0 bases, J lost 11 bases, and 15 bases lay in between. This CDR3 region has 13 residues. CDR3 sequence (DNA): TGTGCCAGAAGCTTGGAGTGGGGTGGGACGGAGTACTTC. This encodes CARSLEWGGTEYF.

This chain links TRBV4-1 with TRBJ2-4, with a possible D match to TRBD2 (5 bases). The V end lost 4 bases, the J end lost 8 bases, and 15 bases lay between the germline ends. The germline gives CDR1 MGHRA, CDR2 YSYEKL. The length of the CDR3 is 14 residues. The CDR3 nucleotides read TGCGCCAGCAGCCTATCGGGGTTGGCGGACATTCAGTACTTC. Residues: CASSLSGLADIQYF.